One sample yielded the 28 T cell receptor beta chains listed below, sequenced in a study of yellow fever vaccine responses in identical twins (dated by TCRdb to 2017 to 2018). Library generation was performed with RT-PCR. Data came from an Illumina HiSeq 2500. TCRdb trimmed public reads at Q25 via fastp, called clones via MiXCR and kept in-frame beta chains. Rows are combined by CDR3 protein, so each entry shows the most common genes and DNA. Across this sample there are about 4,200 distinct CDR3 sequences, with less than 90% seen only once. Roughly 2.8% of the sample is held by the ten biggest clonotypes. The source material was T cells from blood (PBMCs), unsorted or a sorted subset (not recorded which), sampled before or after yellow fever vaccination (not recorded which). These receptors were collected from a woman between 18 and 29 years old who received the yellow fever vaccine. Donor details come from another sample of the same person, matched by shared clones.

This rearrangement joins TRBV18 to TRBJ2-7; D is unresolved. The V gene's germline CDR1 is KGHSH and CDR2 LQKENI. The CDR3 extends over 15 amino acids. V lost 5 bases and J 5 bases, leaving 19 bases between the germline ends. The CDR3 region has the DNA TGTGCCAGCTCAGCCAGCGTGGGGTTTTTGGACGAGCAGTACTTC. Translation gives CASSASVGFLDEQYF. Using reference TRBV18 and TRBJ2-7 for the parts outside the CDR3, the full variable domain is NAGVMQNPRHLVRRRGQEARLRCSPMKGHSHVYWYRQLPEEGLKFMVYLQKENIIDESGMPKERFSAEFPKEGPSILRIQQVVRGDSAAYFCASSASVGFLDEQYFGPGTRLTVT.

The rearrangement uses TRBV2 and TRBJ2-5; D perhaps matches TRBD1 (5 bases). CDR1 is SNHLY and CDR2 is FYNNEI in the germline V gene. The CDR3 has 13 amino acids. V was cut by 5 bases and J by 1 base, with 8 bases left in between. CDR3 bases: TGTGCCAGCAGTCCTGACAGCCAAGAGACCCAGTACTTC. Protein: CASSPDSQETQYF. The full variable domain, completed using reference TRBV2 and TRBJ2-5, is EPEVTQTPSHQVTQMGQEVILRCVPISNHLYFYWYRQILGQKVEFLVSFYNNEISEKSEIFDDQFSVERPDGSNFTLKIRSTKLEDSAMYFCASSPDSQETQYFGPGTRLLVL.

Here the CDR3 reads CAGGGAFTDTQYF. CDR3 coding DNA: TGTGCCGGCGGGGGGGCCTTCACAGATACGCAGTATTTT. J is TRBJ2-3 and V is TRBV2; 9 bases are a match to TRBD2. Germline CDR1 reads SNHLY; CDR2 reads FYNNEI. The CDR3 has 13 amino acids. Germline trimming cut 11 bases from V and 2 bases from J; bases unmatched to any gene: 5.

This chain joins TRBV29-1 and TRBJ2-7; TRBD1 agrees at 7 bases. This CDR3 is 13 amino acids long. Germline trimming cut 6 bases from V and 2 bases from J; bases unmatched to any gene: 7. Germline V gives CDR1 SQVTM, CDR2 ANQGSEA. In DNA form, the CDR3 reads TGCAGCGTCCTGACAGGGACCGCCTACGAGCAGTACTTC. Translating gives CSVLTGTAYEQYF.

The chain couples TRBV28 to TRBJ2-7; 7 bases line up with TRBD2. Per germline, CDR1 MDHEN and CDR2 SYDVKM. Trimming cost V 2 bases and J 6 bases; bases outside gene matches: 7. The CDR3 runs to 14 residues. The CDR3: CASSLGGSKGEQYF. The CDR3 DNA reads TGTGCCAGCAGTTTAGGCGGGAGTAAAGGCGAGCAGTACTTC.

This sequence joins TRBV29-1 and TRBJ2-2; D not certain. The CDR3 runs to 15 residues. CDR1 and CDR2 (germline): SQVTM, ANQGSEA. Trimming took 3 bases from V and 2 from J, leaving 13 bases between them. As DNA, the CDR3 is TGCAGCGTTGAGTCCTTTGGCGGTAACACCGGGGAGCTGTTTTTT. It specifies CSVESFGGNTGELFF.

The genes are TRBV20-1 and TRBJ2-2, with D uncertain. Trimming cost V 6 bases and J 5 bases, with 7 bases left between them. The CDR3 covers 11 residues. Germline loops: CDR1 DFQATT, CDR2 SNEGSKA (reference sequence). CDR3 protein: CSALLTGELFF. The CDR3 nucleotides are TGCAGTGCGCTGTTAACCGGGGAGCTGTTTTTT.

This rearrangement joins TRBV29-1 to TRBJ2-7, with TRBD1 as a possible D gene (5 bases). CDR3 length: 16 residues. Germline V gene sequence: CDR1 SQVTM, CDR2 ANQGSEA. With 0 bases removed from V and 0 bases from J, the gap between germline ends came to 15 bases. In DNA form, the CDR3 reads TGCAGCGTTGAAGATGGGCGCTTTACAGGCTCCTACGAGCAGTACTTC. This gives the protein CSVEDGRFTGSYEQYF.

The chain uses TRBV2 and TRBJ2-3; 7 nucleotides line up with TRBD2. After removal of 4 bases from V and 2 bases from J, the junction contained 9 bases not matched to a gene. Germline assignment: CDR1 SNHLY and CDR2 FYNNEI. This CDR3 is 16 amino acids long. The CDR3 here is CASSGGRGRLTDTQYF. Here the CDR3 DNA reads TGTGCCAGCAGTGGTGGGAGGGGACGACTCACAGATACGCAGTATTTT.

The chain uses TRBV20-1 and TRBJ2-7, with a weak D call TRBD2 (5 bases). Germline assignment: CDR1 DFQATT and CDR2 SNEGSKA (reference sequence). The V end lost 6 bases, the J end lost 0 bases, and 9 bases lay between the germline ends. This CDR3 comprises 12 residues. The CDR3 here is CSAGITSYEQYF. As DNA, the CDR3 is TGCAGTGCCGGGATCACCTCCTACGAGCAGTACTTC.

This sequence joins TRBV18 and TRBJ1-5, with D uncertain. This CDR3 spans 13 amino acids. The germline V gene encodes CDR1 KGHSH and CDR2 LQKENI. Between the trimmed V and J ends, which lost 3 bases and 8 bases, there was a span of 11 bases. The chain's CDR3 is CASSPSTSKPQHF. The DNA of the CDR3 is TGTGCCAGCTCACCTTCGACCTCCAAGCCCCAGCATTTT.

Concerning this clonotype itself: This CDR3 fails to terminate in the conserved phenylalanine or tryptophan, so it likely reflects a read error. The chain joins TRBV11-1 to TRBJ2-1; D may be TRBD1 (5 bases). Germline-derived CDR1 and CDR2 are SGHAT and FQDESV (reference sequence). With 6 bases removed from V and 5 bases from J, the gap between germline ends came to 14 bases. CDR3 size: 14 residues. CDR3 nucleotide sequence: TGTGCCAGCAGTAAGGTCAGGGTTGACAATGAGCAGTTCTAC. This sequence encodes CASSKVRVDNEQFY.

The chain uses TRBV29-1 and TRBJ1-1; 11 bases match TRBD1. The trim removed 4 bases at V and 6 bases at J, leaving 1 base unmatched. The CDR3 extends over 12 amino acids. Germline CDR1 is SQVTM and CDR2 is ANQGSEA. CDR3 region: CSVGGQGAEAFF. Here the CDR3 DNA reads TGCAGCGTTGGGGGACAGGGGGCTGAAGCTTTCTTT.

This chain connects TRBV13 to TRBJ2-3, with a weak D call TRBD1 (6 bases). Germline CDR1 and CDR2: PRHDT and FYEKMQ (reference sequence). The CDR3 consists of 13 residues. Trimming took 7 bases from V and 0 from J, leaving 8 bases between them. CDR3 bases: TGTGCCAGCATCCAGGGGAGCACAGATACGCAGTATTTT. As protein: CASIQGSTDTQYF.

This clonotype was counted a single time. The chain carries TRBV10-3 and TRBJ2-7, with 7 bases matching TRBD1. V gave up 8 bases and J gave up 0 bases; unmatched junction bases: 1. Germline values: CDR1 ENHRY, CDR2 SYGVKD. CDR3 size: 12 residues. The CDR3 DNA sequence: TGTGCCATCCGACAGGGCTCCTACGAGCAGTACTTC. Its translation is CAIRQGSYEQYF.

This clonotype was seen only once. V gene TRBV3-1 combines with J gene TRBJ2-7, with TRBD2 identical over 8 bases. Per the germline V gene, CDR1 is LGHDT and CDR2 is YNNKEL (reference sequence). The CDR3 loop spans 13 amino acids. Unmatched junction bases numbered 5, after V lost 5 bases and J lost 5 bases. The CDR3 DNA reads as TGTGCCAGCAGCGCCCCACTAGCGGACGAGCAGTACTTC. This sequence encodes CASSAPLADEQYF.

The gene calls are TRBV20-1 and TRBJ1-5; D not resolved. Between the trimmed V and J ends, which lost 1 base and 2 bases, there was a span of 12 bases. In germline, CDR1 is DFQATT, CDR2 SNEGSKA (reference sequence). The CDR3 is 15 amino acids. The CDR3 is CSARVLGQGNQPQHF. In DNA form, the CDR3 reads TGCAGTGCTAGAGTATTAGGCCAGGGCAATCAGCCCCAGCATTTT.

The chain links TRBV28 to TRBJ2-3; D not resolved. The CDR3 has 12 residues. The V and J ends lost 5 bases and 2 bases respectively, with 5 bases between them. Germline CDR1 and CDR2: MDHEN and SYDVKM. CDR3 sequence (DNA): TGTGCCAGCAGTCCTACCACAGATACGCAGTATTTT. Protein: CASSPTTDTQYF.

The chain is built from TRBV20-1 and TRBJ2-7; a possible D gene is TRBD2 (5 bases). The germline V gene encodes CDR1 DFQATT and CDR2 SNEGSKA (reference sequence). The length of the CDR3 is 12 residues. V lost 5 bases and J lost 8, with 16 bases in between. CDR3 DNA sequence: TGCAGTGCTCCACTCCCCGGGGATAAGCAGTACTTC. Amino acid sequence: CSAPLPGDKQYF.

The chain recombines TRBV28 with TRBJ2-7; either TRBD1 or TRBD2 may fit D (5 bases each). The CDR3 runs to 15 residues. Trimming removed 7 bases from V and 4 bases from J, with 20 bases in between. Germline CDR1 MDHEN, CDR2 SYDVKM. The CDR3 region is CASIPAGAGRYEQYF. The CDR3 bases are TGTGCCAGCATCCCCGCCGGGGCAGGACGATACGAGCAGTACTTC. Together with reference TRBV28 and TRBJ2-7, the CDR3 gives the full variable domain: DVKVTQSSRYLVKRTGEKVFLECVQDMDHENMFWYRQDPGLGLRLIYFSYDVKMKEKGDIPEGYSVSREKKERFSLILESASTNQTSMYLCASIPAGAGRYEQYFGPGTRLTVT.

The chain is built from TRBV29-1 and TRBJ2-3; D is unclear. Trimming cost V 0 bases and J 2 bases, with 15 bases left between them. The CDR3 consists of 16 residues. Germline lookup yields CDR1 SQVTM and CDR2 ANQGSEA. DNA of the CDR3: TGCAGCGTTGAAGATCTCGTGATAAGGAACACAGATACGCAGTATTTT. This gives the protein CSVEDLVIRNTDTQYF.

J is TRBJ2-7 and V is TRBV7-8, with D maybe TRBD1 (6 bases). V was shortened by 8 bases and J by 2 bases, with 13 bases between the two germline ends. Germline V CDR1 and CDR2: SGHVS, FQNEAQ. CDR3 length: 13 amino acids. The CDR3 loop reads CASLNRETYEQYF. In DNA form, the CDR3 reads TGTGCCAGCTTAAACAGGGAGACCTACGAGCAGTACTTC.

The J gene is TRBJ2-1, the V gene TRBV12-3 or TRBV12-4, with 11 bases matching TRBD2. The CDR3 runs 13 residues. V lost 4 bases and J lost 9; bases outside the gene matches: 2. The CDR3 DNA reads TGTGCCAGCAGTTCTAGCGGGAGGCGTGAGCAGTTCTTC. Translating gives CASSSSGRREQFF.

The V gene is TRBV5-6, the J gene TRBJ2-7; no clear D gene. The V end was cut by 3 bases, the J end by 0 bases, with 7 bases between. The germline V gene encodes CDR1 SGHDT and CDR2 YYEEEE. The CDR3 spans 13 residues. The CDR3 nucleotides are TGTGCCAGCAGCTACGGCCGCTCCTACGAGCAGTACTTC. As protein: CASSYGRSYEQYF. Complete variable domain (other parts from reference TRBV5-6 and TRBJ2-7): DAGVTQSPTHLIKTRGQQVTLRCSPKSGHDTVSWYQQALGQGPQFIFQYYEEEERQRGNFPDRFSGHQFPNYSSELNVNALLLGDSALYLCASSYGRSYEQYFGPGTRLTVT.

The rearrangement links TRBV18 to TRBJ2-7; the D is unclear. The CDR3 spans 15 residues. Germline V CDR1 and CDR2: KGHSH, LQKENI. The V gene lost 3 bases and the J gene lost 1 base, with 13 bases spanning the gap. CDR3 in DNA: TGTGCCAGCTCACCGATGGCGGACCCATCCTACGAGCAGTACTTC. This translates into CASSPMADPSYEQYF.

To note about this clonotype: An end of the junction differs from the germline gene, which may be a read error. The chain uses TRBV5-4 and TRBJ2-3; TRBD2 matches 11 bases. Germline assignment: CDR1 SGHNT and CDR2 YYREEE (reference sequence). The CDR3 has 15 residues. The CDR3 DNA reads as TGTGCCAGCAGCTTCCTAGCGGGGGGCACAGATACGCAGTATTTC. This translates into CASSFLAGGTDTQYF.

The V and J genes are TRBV5-1 and TRBJ2-2; D may correspond to TRBD1 or TRBD2 (5 bases each). The CDR3 is 15 residues long. Trimming cost V 4 bases and J 3 bases, with 13 bases left between them. Germline CDR1 SGHRS, CDR2 YFSETQ. CDR3 residues: CASSLGTEHTGELFF. Here the CDR3 DNA reads TGCGCCAGCAGCCTAGGGACCGAACACACCGGGGAGCTGTTTTTT.

This clonotype was recorded once. The genes are TRBV12-3 or TRBV12-4 and TRBJ2-1; TRBD2 matches at 7 bases. CDR3 size: 15 residues. Germline trimming cut 8 bases from V and 7 bases from J; bases unmatched to any gene: 14. CDR3 in DNA: TGTGCCAGCCTAATATCCAGGGTTAGCGGGAATGAGCAGTTCTTC. The encoded protein is CASLISRVSGNEQFF.